Described below is a single T cell receptor beta chain sequence and its context. Generated by immunoSEQ multiplex PCR, the TCRdb table keeps only in-frame clones and is missing some. The table includes about 69,000 clones, around 78% detected once. The data stem from a study of T cell responses to AZD1222 COVID-19 vaccine. Trimming removed 0 bases at V and 4 bases at J, with 6 bases between. CDR1 and CDR2 from the germline V gene are KGHSH and LQKENI. The CDR3 is 13 amino acids. The sample here was peripheral blood, taken 28 days after the second AZD1222 dose. J is TRBJ1-2 and V is TRBV18, with TRBD1 as a possible D gene (6 bases). This clonotype was obtained from an adult who received the AZD1222 COVID-19 vaccine. This CDR3 is CASSPPGGYGYTF. The DNA of the CDR3 is TGTGCCAGCTCACCACCAGGGGGCTATGGCTACACCTTC.